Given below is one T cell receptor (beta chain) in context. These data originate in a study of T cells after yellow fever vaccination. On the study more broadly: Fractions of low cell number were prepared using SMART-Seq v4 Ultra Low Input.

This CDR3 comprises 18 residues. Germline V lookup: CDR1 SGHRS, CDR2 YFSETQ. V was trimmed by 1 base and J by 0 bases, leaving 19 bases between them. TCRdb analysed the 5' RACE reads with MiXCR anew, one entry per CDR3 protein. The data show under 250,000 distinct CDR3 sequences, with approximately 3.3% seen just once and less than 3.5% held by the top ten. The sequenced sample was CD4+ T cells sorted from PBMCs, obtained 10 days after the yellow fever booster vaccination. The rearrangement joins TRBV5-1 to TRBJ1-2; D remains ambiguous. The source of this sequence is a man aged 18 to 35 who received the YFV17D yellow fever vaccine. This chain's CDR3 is CASSLSGDSGGANYGYTF. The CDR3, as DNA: TGCGCCAGCAGCTTGTCCGGAGACTCAGGAGGAGCTAACTATGGCTACACCTTC.